The clone carrying this TCR beta chain showed up many times. Its specificity is unknown. This specimen comes from a study of T cells in Graves' hyperthyroidism and ophthalmopathy. Authors of the study amplified TCR beta CDR3 regions from RNA transcripts. When the TCR CDR3 underwent first-round RT-PCR, the HTBI primer set was used. TCRdb re-called the multiplex PCR reads through MiXCR, storing one row per CDR3 protein. Among 450,000 to 550,000 distinct CDR3 sequences, around 24% were seen once, and the ten largest hold 11%. V shed 3 bases and J shed 3 bases, with 12 bases lying between them. The CDR3 runs to 13 residues. Looked up from germline, CDR1 is SQVTM and CDR2 is ANQGSEA. Each person with ophthalmopathy scored at least 3 on the Clinical Activity Score, reached NOSPECS grade 4 or higher, and had been ill under 3 months. The authors took PBMCs from 10 ml fresh peripheral blood. General study findings and limits: Most thyroid-expanded clonotypes above 0.001 were also found in blood. In validation, the model predicted ophthalmopathy. These predictions came a median around 5.9 months before onset.

The sequenced material came from blood. The chain recombines TRBV29-1 with TRBJ2-7; D is unresolved. This receptor was identified in a young woman with Graves' ophthalmopathy. The CDR3 region is CSVEVALGYEQYF. The CDR3 DNA sequence: TGCAGCGTTGAGGTGGCGCTGGGCTACGAGCAGTACTTC.